This T cell receptor beta chain was recovered during a study of T cell responses to AZD1222 COVID-19 vaccine. The germline CDR1 and CDR2 sequences are MNHGY and SVAAGI. The CDR3 runs to 18 residues. Trimming shortened V by 2 bases and J by 3 bases, and 22 bases separated the two germline ends. The repertoire was sequenced with immunoSEQ multiplex PCR; TCRdb's copy has only in-frame clones and lacks some. Among 55,000 to 65,000 clones, roughly 80% were seen once, and the ten largest hold under 4.5%. Pooling was applied to second doses at about 4 or about 12 weeks. This receptor was identified in an adult who received the AZD1222 COVID-19 vaccine. The rearrangement joins TRBV6-9 to TRBJ1-2; possible D gene TRBD1, 6 bases. The material sequenced was peripheral blood, taken 28 days after the second AZD1222 dose. The CDR3 protein is CASSYQGNRVSPYYGYTF. Here the CDR3 DNA reads TGTGCCAGCAGTTATCAGGGGAACAGGGTGTCGCCGTACTATGGCTACACCTTC.